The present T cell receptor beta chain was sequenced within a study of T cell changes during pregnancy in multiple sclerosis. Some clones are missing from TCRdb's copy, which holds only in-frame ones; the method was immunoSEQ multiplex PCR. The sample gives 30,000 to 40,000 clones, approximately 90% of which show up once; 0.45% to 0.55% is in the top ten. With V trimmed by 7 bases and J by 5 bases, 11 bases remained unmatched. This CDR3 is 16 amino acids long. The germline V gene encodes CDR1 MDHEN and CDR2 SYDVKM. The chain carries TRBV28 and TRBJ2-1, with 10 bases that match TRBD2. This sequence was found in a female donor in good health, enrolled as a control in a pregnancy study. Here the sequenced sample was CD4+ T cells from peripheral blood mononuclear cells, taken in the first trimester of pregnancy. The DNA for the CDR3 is TGTGCCAGCAAAGACCCCGGACTAGCGGTGAACAATGAGCAGTTCTTC. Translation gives CASKDPGLAVNNEQFF.